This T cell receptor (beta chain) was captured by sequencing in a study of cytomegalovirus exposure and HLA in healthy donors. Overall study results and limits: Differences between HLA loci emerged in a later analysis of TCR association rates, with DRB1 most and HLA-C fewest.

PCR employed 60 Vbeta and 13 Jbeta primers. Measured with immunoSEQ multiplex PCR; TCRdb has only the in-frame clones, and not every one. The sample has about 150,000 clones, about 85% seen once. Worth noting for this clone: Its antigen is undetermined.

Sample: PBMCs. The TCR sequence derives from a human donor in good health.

In DNA, the CDR3 is TGTGCCAGCTCACCGAGCAGACAGGCTGGAAACACCATATATTTT. This encodes CASSPSRQAGNTIYF. The J gene is TRBJ1-3, the V gene TRBV18; weak D call: TRBD1 (6 bases). CDR3 size: 15 residues. Germline CDR1 and CDR2: KGHSH and LQKENI. The V and J ends lost 3 bases and 2 bases respectively, with 11 bases between them.